This T cell receptor beta chain is from a study of blood T cell repertoires in COVID-19. As for the study in general: From the United States, Italy and Spain came samples of acute and convalescent COVID-19.

CDR3 length: 14 amino acids. The J segment lost 6 bases and the V segment lost 5 bases, leaving 10 bases of the junction unmatched. In germline, CDR1 is LGHDT, CDR2 YNNKEL (reference sequence). Data came from immunoSEQ multiplex PCR; TCRdb stores just in-frame clones and leaves some out. The table has around 130,000 clones, about 85% seen once. This sequence originates from a human donor in a cohort sampled during active COVID-19. The chain recombines TRBV3-1 (or the pseudogene TRBV3-2) with TRBJ2-7, with 7 bases lining up with TRBD2. The sample taken for sequencing was peripheral blood. The CDR3 bases are TGTGCCAGCAGCGTCGGACTAGGGGTAGTCGAGCAGTACTTC. This gives the protein CASSVGLGVVEQYF.